This T cell receptor beta chain was profiled in a study of shared clonotypes between healthy human individuals. Study-wide context: Used for every donor were three CD4 naive, three CD4 memory, two CD8 naive and one CD8 memory plate.

Deep-level settings were used for running the assay. TCRdb's table, derived via immunoSEQ multiplex PCR, lists solely in-frame clones and lacks some. The table records 2 million or so clones, over 85% of them present only once. Naive CD8 isolation took CD45RO-negative cells positively selected for CCR7 and excluded terminally differentiated effector memory CD45RA+ cells. Trimming took 3 bases from V and 2 from J, leaving 6 bases between them. The germline gives CDR1 SGHAT, CDR2 FQNNGV. This CDR3 spans 13 amino acids. Input material: naive CD8+ T cells sorted from blood. This receptor was identified in a man younger than 35 in good health. The chain carries TRBV11-2 and TRBJ2-3; D remains ambiguous. The CDR3 is CASSFLDTDTQYF. DNA for the CDR3: TGTGCCAGCAGCTTTCTCGACACAGATACGCAGTATTTT.